This TCR beta chain was captured in a study of T cells after posttransplantation cyclophosphamide. The data were produced by immunoSEQ multiplex PCR, yet TCRdb's version contains in-frame clones alone and is incomplete. This sample carries 40,000 to 60,000 clones, none of them present only once. The CDR3 contains 16 residues. The ends were cut back, 7 bases at V and 0 bases at J, with 19 bases in the middle. Germline CDR1 and CDR2: MGHRA and YSYEKL. Study-wide results and limits: After PTCy, TRB diversity resembled that of CNI/methotrexate controls.

This clone was seen repeatedly, ten times or more. Its antigen is unidentified. Sequencing was performed on PBMCs. V and J are TRBV4-1 and TRBJ2-7; TRBD2 might be the D (6 bases). This sequence was found in a man aged 35 to 55 in good health, CMV-negative, and a related stem cell transplant donor. CDR3 bases: TGCGCCAGCACTGTTGGGGGGTACACGAGCTCCTACGAGCAGTACTTC. This sequence encodes CASTVGGYTSSYEQYF.